This is a list of T cell receptor beta chains from one sample in a study of T-cell reconstitution after alpha-beta-depleted transplantation in children. TCRdb re-analysed the PCR reads in MiXCR, keeping a single row per CDR3 protein. Counted here are 490,000 or so distinct CDR3 sequences, around 12% occurring once; the ten biggest clones make up roughly 5.4%. The sample consisted of PBMCs from the stem cell graft donor, taken from the stem cell graft. These receptor sequences come from a human donor who donated a stem cell graft to a child with combined immunodeficiency. CDR3s include the opening cysteine and the closing phenylalanine or tryptophan. Fields, in order: CDR3 length, D gene, clone size, J gene, V gene, CDR3 DNA, CDR3 protein. A D gene is named only where the DNA matches it firmly. For some rows the clone size is stated as once, few or many, or as a class when expanded; others skip it.

CDR3 length: 18
D gene: -
clone size: many
J gene: TRBJ2-3
V gene: TRBV6-5
CDR3 DNA: TGTGCCAGCAGTTGGGGGGCACAAGTCCGCTTAGGCACAGATACGCAGTATTTT
CDR3 protein: CASSWGAQVRLGTDTQYF

CDR3 length: 11
D gene: -
clone size: few
J gene: TRBJ1-1
V gene: TRBV10-3
CDR3 DNA: TGTGCCATCAGTGATCAGATTGGGGCTTTCTTT
CDR3 protein: CAISDQIGAFF

CDR3 length: 16
D gene: -
clone size: few
J gene: TRBJ1-5
V gene: TRBV5-6
CDR3 DNA: TGTGCCAGCAGCTTGGACAGGCAATTTAGGAATCAGCCCCAGCATTTT
CDR3 protein: CASSLDRQFRNQPQHF

CDR3 length: 19
D gene: -
clone size: -
J gene: TRBJ2-2
V gene: TRBV6-2/TRBV6-3
CDR3 DNA: TGTGCCAGCAGTTACTCACCCCTAGGGGCGGAGGAAAACACCGGGGAGCTGTTTTTT
CDR3 protein: CASSYSPLGAEENTGELFF

CDR3 length: 19
D gene: TRBD2
clone size: few
J gene: TRBJ2-6
V gene: TRBV12-3/TRBV12-4
CDR3 DNA: TGTGCCAGCACCCAAGGGGGACTAGCGGGAGTCGTGGGGGCCAACGTCCTGACTTTC
CDR3 protein: CASTQGGLAGVVGANVLTF

CDR3 length: 14
D gene: -
clone size: -
J gene: TRBJ2-1
V gene: TRBV10-2
CDR3 DNA: TGCGCCAGCAGTGCGGTCGGCCCCGGTGGTGAGCAGTTCTTC
CDR3 protein: CASSAVGPGGEQFF

CDR3 length: 14
D gene: TRBD2
clone size: few
J gene: TRBJ2-7
V gene: TRBV7-2
CDR3 DNA: TGTGCCAGCAGTTGGACTAGCGGGACCTACGAGCAGTACTTC
CDR3 protein: CASSWTSGTYEQYF

CDR3 length: 15
D gene: -
clone size: -
J gene: TRBJ1-4
V gene: TRBV7-8
CDR3 DNA: TGTGCCAGCAGCAATTGGGAGGGGTTAAATGAAAAACTGTTTTTT
CDR3 protein: CASSNWEGLNEKLFF

CDR3 length: 10
D gene: -
clone size: many
J gene: TRBJ2-7
V gene: TRBV12-3/TRBV12-4
CDR3 DNA: TGTGCCAGCAGTGCCTACGAGCAGTACTTC
CDR3 protein: CASSAYEQYF

CDR3 length: 15
D gene: -
clone size: few
J gene: TRBJ1-4
V gene: TRBV11-1
CDR3 DNA: TGTGCCAGCAGCTTATTCCGGCCGACTAATGAAAAACTGTTTTTT
CDR3 protein: CASSLFRPTNEKLFF

CDR3 length: 14
D gene: -
clone size: many
J gene: TRBJ2-7
V gene: TRBV20-1
CDR3 DNA: TGCAGTGCTAGGGCCCTTGATAGCTCCTACGAGCAGTACTTC
CDR3 protein: CSARALDSSYEQYF

CDR3 length: 17
D gene: TRBD2
clone size: -
J gene: TRBJ2-2
V gene: TRBV7-4
CDR3 DNA: TGTGCCAGCAGCTTAGCCCCAGTGGGAGCGGGGACCGGGGAGCTGTTTTTT
CDR3 protein: CASSLAPVGAGTGELFF

CDR3 length: 15
D gene: -
clone size: -
J gene: TRBJ1-2
V gene: TRBV10-3
CDR3 DNA: TGTGCCATCAGTGAGTCCGGGGGGCCCTTCTATGGCTACACCTTC
CDR3 protein: CAISESGGPFYGYTF

CDR3 length: 16
D gene: TRBD2
clone size: few
J gene: TRBJ2-1
V gene: TRBV20-1
CDR3 DNA: TGCAGTGCTAACCCCCCTAGCGGGAGGGATTACAATGAGCAGTTCTTC
CDR3 protein: CSANPPSGRDYNEQFF

CDR3 length: 14
D gene: TRBD2
clone size: -
J gene: TRBJ2-1
V gene: TRBV20-1
CDR3 DNA: TGCAGTCCACTAGCGGGAGGGCAGGGGAATGAGCAGTTCTTC
CDR3 protein: CSPLAGGQGNEQFF

CDR3 length: 15
D gene: -
clone size: many
J gene: TRBJ2-1
V gene: TRBV29-1
CDR3 DNA: TGCAGCGTGTACCTCGGGTGGGGGGGCCGAAATGAGCAGTTCTTC
CDR3 protein: CSVYLGWGGRNEQFF

CDR3 length: 15
D gene: -
clone size: few
J gene: TRBJ2-6
V gene: TRBV5-1
CDR3 DNA: TGCGCCAGCAGCCACACTAGGGACGGGGCCAACGTCCTGACTTTC
CDR3 protein: CASSHTRDGANVLTF

CDR3 length: 14
D gene: -
clone size: -
J gene: TRBJ2-5
V gene: TRBV5-8
CDR3 DNA: TGTGCCAGCAGCTTGGGCAGGGGCCGACAGACCCAGTACTTC
CDR3 protein: CASSLGRGRQTQYF

CDR3 length: 16
D gene: -
clone size: few
J gene: TRBJ2-7
V gene: TRBV4-3
CDR3 DNA: TGCGCCAGCAGCCAAGATCTAACCGGGCTTCACTACGAGCAGTACTTC
CDR3 protein: CASSQDLTGLHYEQYF

CDR3 length: 14
D gene: -
clone size: -
J gene: TRBJ2-1
V gene: TRBV11-2
CDR3 DNA: TGTGCCAGCAGCTCTTTTCAGGGGAGGGATGAGCAGTTCTTC
CDR3 protein: CASSSFQGRDEQFF

CDR3 length: 16
D gene: -
clone size: few
J gene: TRBJ2-1
V gene: TRBV20-1
CDR3 DNA: TGCAGTGCCCATCAGGGAGGGGGAGCCGCTTACAATGAGCAGTTCTTC
CDR3 protein: CSAHQGGGAAYNEQFF

CDR3 length: 12
D gene: -
clone size: many
J gene: TRBJ2-5
V gene: TRBV12-3/TRBV12-4
CDR3 DNA: TGTGCCAGCAGTTTTTTCCGGGAGACCCAGTACTTC
CDR3 protein: CASSFFRETQYF